The 24 T cell receptor beta chains below were found in one sample sequenced in a study of blood T cell repertoires in COVID-19. This table comes from immunoSEQ multiplex PCR, and its TCRdb copy is limited to in-frame clones, with some not included. Among about 180,000 clones listed, 86% were seen once. Sequenced: PBMCs or T cells enriched from blood (not recorded which). These receptors came from a woman aged 25 to 39 who had recovered from COVID-19.

The gene calls are TRBV6-1 and TRBJ1-2; unclear D gene. Germline V gene sequence: CDR1 MNHNS, CDR2 SASEGT. CDR3 length: 13 residues. Trimming took off 3 bases at V and 5 bases at J, with 10 bases between the two ends. The DNA of the CDR3 is TGTGCCAGCAGTGATCTGGGGAGTTATGGCTACACCTTC. Translating it yields CASSDLGSYGYTF.

The J gene is TRBJ2-3, the V gene TRBV6-8, with TRBD2 matching over 16 bases. V gave up 6 bases and J gave up 4 bases; unmatched junction bases: 13. This CDR3 has 19 residues. CDR1 is MNHGY, CDR2 SAAAGT, per germline. CDR3 in amino acids: CASRHRTGTSGREADTQYF. CDR3 DNA: TGTGCCAGCAGGCATAGAACCGGGACTAGCGGGAGGGAAGCAGATACGCAGTATTTT.

The chain couples TRBV24-1 to TRBJ2-7; no clear D. V gave up 1 base and J gave up 8 bases, with 8 bases separating them. The germline gives CDR1 KGHDR, CDR2 SFDVKD. The CDR3 is 12 amino acids. CDR3 DNA sequence: TGTGCCACCAGTGATTTATCAGAACAGCAGTACTTC. Translation gives CATSDLSEQQYF.

CDR3 amino acids: CASSLGRTYEQYF. CDR3 nucleotide sequence: TGTGCCAGCAGCTTGGGCAGGACCTACGAGCAGTACTTC. V gene TRBV11-1 combines with J gene TRBJ2-7; D gene ambiguous. Per germline, CDR1 SGHAT and CDR2 FQDESV (reference sequence). The CDR3 has 13 residues. The V end lost 3 bases, the J end lost 2 bases, and 8 bases lay between the germline ends.

The V gene is TRBV5-1, the J gene TRBJ2-2; 11 bases line up with TRBD2. The CDR3 sequence is 16 residues long. Germline-derived CDR1 and CDR2 are SGHRS and YFSETQ. The V segment lost 10 bases and the J segment 0 bases; nucleotides outside the gene matches: 8. The CDR3 coding sequence is TGCGCCTGCACCGGGACTAGCGGCACGAACACCGGGGAGCTGTTTTTT. This translates into CACTGTSGTNTGELFF.

The chain combines TRBV28 with TRBJ1-1; 10 nucleotides match TRBD1. Germline CDR1 MDHEN, CDR2 SYDVKM. The CDR3 sequence is 15 residues long. V shed 5 bases, J shed 3 bases, and the junction held 6 bases outside the gene matches. The CDR3 coding sequence is TGTGCCAGCAGTCAGACTGGGACAGGGGACACTGAAGCTTTCTTT. It translates to CASSQTGTGDTEAFF.

V gene TRBV29-1 combines with J gene TRBJ2-3, with D possibly matching TRBD2 (6 bases). CDR3 length: 14 residues. CDR1 is SQVTM and CDR2 is ANQGSEA in the germline V gene. V dropped 7 bases and J dropped 0 bases, with 14 bases sitting between them. The CDR3 region has the DNA TGCAGCGCCCGACCGGGGGTTAGCACAGATACGCAGTATTTT. Its protein is CSARPGVSTDTQYF.

This chain connects TRBV28 to TRBJ2-2; 7 positions agree with TRBD1. This CDR3 has 13 amino acids. Trimming at V came to 7 bases and at J to 3 bases, leaving 2 bases not matched to a gene. Germline V gives CDR1 MDHEN, CDR2 SYDVKM. This chain's CDR3 is CASIDRDTGELFF. CDR3 nucleotides: TGTGCCAGCATAGACAGGGACACCGGGGAGCTGTTTTTT.

The chain couples TRBV5-5 to TRBJ1-3; D perhaps matches TRBD1 (6 bases). This CDR3 comprises 15 residues. Germline CDR1 SGHKS, CDR2 YYEKEE (reference sequence). Trimming left V 4 bases short and J 2 bases short, with 13 bases between. The CDR3 here is CASSPTGTTGNTIYF. The CDR3 DNA reads as TGTGCCAGCAGCCCTACTGGGACAACTGGAAACACCATATATTTT.

The chain joins TRBV30 to TRBJ2-7, with 8 bases that match TRBD1. The germline gives CDR1 GTSNPN, CDR2 SVGIG (reference sequence). The CDR3 length is 13 residues. Trimming took 5 bases from V and 3 from J; bases not matched to a gene: 6. CDR3 loop: CAWRTGRYYEQYF. In DNA form, the CDR3 reads TGTGCCTGGCGGACAGGGCGATACTACGAGCAGTACTTC.

This clone occurred a few times. The chain uses TRBV28 and TRBJ1-5, with a tentative D call TRBD1 (5 bases). With 6 bases removed from V and 6 bases from J, the gap between germline ends came to 15 bases. Per germline, CDR1 MDHEN and CDR2 SYDVKM. This CDR3 has 14 residues. CDR3 nucleotides: TGTGCCAGCAGCCTACTGGCCCAGGGTCAGCCCCAGCATTTT. This translates into CASSLLAQGQPQHF.

This clone appeared a single time. J is TRBJ2-7 and V is TRBV5-4; D is perhaps TRBD2 (5 bases). The V gene's germline CDR1 is SGHNT and CDR2 YYREEE (reference sequence). V gave up 0 bases and J gave up 2 bases, with 6 bases separating them. The CDR3 runs to 13 residues. The CDR3 nucleotides read TGTGCCAGCAGCTTGGGCGGGCCCTACGAGCAGTACTTC. Translated, it gives CASSLGGPYEQYF. The complete variable domain, with remaining parts taken from reference TRBV5-4 and TRBJ2-7, reads ETGVTQSPTHLIKTRGQQVTLRCSSQSGHNTVSWYQQALGQGPQFIFQYYREEENGRGNFPPRFSGLQFPNYSSELNVNALELDDSALYLCASSLGGPYEQYFGPGTRLTVT.

The genes are TRBV7-2 and TRBJ2-1; TRBD2 matches 11 bases. Unmatched junction bases numbered 4, after V lost 3 bases and J lost 6 bases. The CDR3 runs to 15 residues. Germline lookup yields CDR1 SGHTA and CDR2 FQGNSA. CDR3 protein: CASSFTGTSGNEQFF. The DNA of the CDR3 is TGTGCCAGCAGCTTCACTGGGACTAGCGGCAATGAGCAGTTCTTC.

The chain links TRBV2 to TRBJ1-2, with D unresolved. The germline V and J ends were trimmed by 8 bases and 1 base, with 20 bases remaining between them. CDR1 and CDR2 from the germline V gene are SNHLY and FYNNEI. CDR3 length: 16 residues. The CDR3 DNA reads TGTGCCAGCCACGGGAACGCGCTTGGGGATAACTATGGCTACACCTTC. Protein product: CASHGNALGDNYGYTF.

The V gene is TRBV4-1, the J gene TRBJ2-1; a weak D match, TRBD2 (6 bases). This CDR3 comprises 17 residues. Germline CDR1 MGHRA, CDR2 YSYEKL. Trimming cost V 1 base and J 3 bases, with 16 bases left between them. The CDR3 loop reads CASSQGPGSRHYNEQFF. Here the CDR3 DNA reads TGCGCCAGCAGCCAAGGGCCCGGGAGCCGCCACTACAATGAGCAGTTCTTC.

V usage is TRBV5-1 and J usage is TRBJ1-2; D perhaps matches TRBD1 (6 bases). This CDR3 spans 16 amino acids. Germline loops: CDR1 SGHRS, CDR2 YFSETQ. V shed 4 bases and J shed 2 bases, with 18 bases lying between them. In DNA, the CDR3 is TGCGCCAGCAGCCCCGGGGACACCCAAAGGAACTATGGCTACACCTTC. Translation gives CASSPGDTQRNYGYTF.

The genes are TRBV7-2 and TRBJ2-1, with TRBD2 identical over 13 bases. This CDR3 region has 13 residues. The trim removed 7 bases at V and 13 bases at J, leaving 7 bases unmatched. Germline values: CDR1 SGHTA, CDR2 FQGNSA. CDR3 DNA sequence: TGTGCCAGCAACCACGGACTAGCGGGAGATCAGTTCTTC. It encodes CASNHGLAGDQFF.

This clone was found a few times. J is TRBJ2-7 and V is TRBV5-1; TRBD2 matches at 15 bases. The CDR3 extends over 15 amino acids. Per germline, CDR1 SGHRS and CDR2 YFSETQ. V lost 4 bases to trimming and J lost 4 bases; unmatched junction nucleotides: 3. The CDR3 DNA reads as TGCGCCAGCAGCCCCGGGACTAGCGGGAGGTACGAGCAGTACTTC. Translated, it gives CASSPGTSGRYEQYF.

This chain links TRBV3-1 (or the pseudogene TRBV3-2) with TRBJ2-7; TRBD2 aligns across 9 bases. Germline V CDR1 and CDR2: LGHDT, YNNKEL (reference sequence). CDR3 size: 14 residues. Losses at the gene ends were 4 bases for V and 6 bases for J; bases not matched to a gene: 7. Written as DNA, the CDR3 is TGTGCCAGCAGCCCGGGACTAGCCGTCCTCGAGCAGTACTTC. Translation: CASSPGLAVLEQYF.

J is TRBJ2-1 and V is TRBV7-3, with 15 bases aligning to TRBD2. CDR1 is SGHTA, CDR2 FQGTGA, per germline. J gave up 0 bases and V 4 bases, and 4 bases lay outside the gene matches. The length of the CDR3 is 18 residues. In nucleotides, the CDR3 is TGTGCCAGCAGCTCGGGACTAGCGGGAGGCTCCTCCTACAATGAGCAGTTCTTC. This encodes CASSSGLAGGSSYNEQFF.

In this sample, this clone turned up once. The chain couples TRBV5-1 to TRBJ2-2; D unresolved. V was clipped by 8 bases and J by 0 bases, with 5 bases between them. The CDR3 is 12 amino acids. In germline, CDR1 is SGHRS, CDR2 YFSETQ. CDR3 nucleotides: TGCGCCAGTAGATCGAACACCGGGGAGCTGTTTTTT. The encoded protein is CASRSNTGELFF.

The rearrangement joins TRBV28 to TRBJ2-5, with 10 nucleotides matching TRBD1. CDR1 is MDHEN, CDR2 SYDVKM, per germline. CDR3 length: 13 amino acids. Losses at the gene ends were 5 bases for V and 5 bases for J; bases not matched to a gene: 2. The CDR3 DNA reads as TGTGCCAGCAGTCGACAGGGGGCGGAGACCCAGTACTTC. Translation gives CASSRQGAETQYF.

This sequence joins TRBV4-1 and TRBJ1-2; weak D call: TRBD1 (5 bases). The length of the CDR3 is 16 residues. Between the trimmed V and J ends, which lost 1 base and 5 bases, there was a span of 17 bases. The germline V gene encodes CDR1 MGHRA and CDR2 YSYEKL. CDR3 loop: CASSQAPSTAVYGYTF. CDR3 sequence (DNA): TGCGCCAGCAGCCAAGCCCCGTCGACAGCCGTTTATGGCTACACCTTC.

The CDR3 protein is CASSLGTTDGYTF. Written as DNA, the CDR3 is TGTGCCAGCAGCTTAGGGACAACTGATGGCTACACCTTC. The chain carries TRBV7-9 and TRBJ1-2, with D possibly TRBD1 on 5 matching bases. The ends were cut back, 1 base at V and 6 bases at J, with 9 bases in the middle. Germline CDR1 is SEHNR and CDR2 is FQNEAQ (reference sequence). The CDR3 loop spans 13 amino acids.